These 30 T cell receptor beta chains share one sample of origin, sequenced in a study of T-cell reconstitution after alpha-beta-depleted transplantation in children. Preparation of the TCRbeta library involved a method that used unique molecular identifiers. TCRdb used MiXCR to reprocess the PCR reads, holding one entry per CDR3 protein. The table includes some 490,000 distinct CDR3 sequences, 12% detected once. The material was PBMCs from the stem cell graft donor, obtained from the stem cell graft. The receptor set was obtained from a human donor who donated a stem cell graft to a child with combined immunodeficiency.

This clonotype appeared a few times. CDR3 nucleotides: TGTGCCATCAACGGTGAGGGGCCGAGGTCTCAGCCCCAGCATTTT. It specifies CAINGEGPRSQPQHF. The V and J genes are TRBV10-3 and TRBJ1-5; a weak D match, TRBD1 (5 bases). Germline assignment: CDR1 ENHRY and CDR2 SYGVKD. This CDR3 has 15 residues. Trimming pared 7 bases from V and 6 bases from J, leaving 19 bases between.

There are many counts of this clonotype. V is TRBV6-5 and J is TRBJ2-2; D ambiguous. Trimming took 0 bases from V and 9 from J, leaving 11 bases between them. The CDR3 runs to 14 residues. From germline, CDR1 is MNHEY and CDR2 SVGAGI. CDR3 residues: CASSYSQLKRELFF. CDR3 coding DNA: TGTGCCAGCAGTTACTCACAGCTGAAGAGGGAGCTGTTTTTT.

The chain recombines TRBV5-6 with TRBJ2-3; 11 bases map to TRBD1. The junction had 7 bases not matched to a gene; V was cut back by 3 bases and J by 4 bases. The CDR3 length is 16 residues. Germline CDR1 SGHDT, CDR2 YYEEEE. CDR3 in amino acids: CASSWWTGGASDTQYF. The CDR3 DNA reads TGTGCCAGCAGCTGGTGGACAGGGGGCGCTTCAGATACGCAGTATTTT.

This clonotype was counted many times. The chain combines TRBV6-5 with TRBJ2-3; no clear D. Germline assignment: CDR1 MNHEY and CDR2 SVGAGI. The CDR3 is made up of 15 amino acids. Trimming removed 0 bases from V and 4 bases from J, with 11 bases in between. The CDR3 loop reads CASSYSILAPDTQYF. The CDR3 bases are TGTGCCAGCAGTTACTCGATCCTCGCTCCAGATACGCAGTATTTT.

This clonotype was counted a few times. The chain links TRBV4-3 to TRBJ2-7; D is uncertain. The CDR3 spans 15 residues. Germline V gene data show CDR1 as LGHNA and CDR2 as YSLEER. V lost 3 bases to trimming and J lost 0 bases, with 12 bases between them. CDR3 region: CASSHFTGLSYEQYF. CDR3 in DNA: TGCGCCAGCAGCCACTTCACGGGCCTCTCCTACGAGCAGTACTTC.

This clonotype has just a few counts. The chain carries TRBV6-5 and TRBJ2-1; 8 nucleotides align to TRBD2. Germline-derived CDR1 and CDR2 are MNHEY and SVGAGI. This CDR3 spans 17 amino acids. V gave up 0 bases and J gave up 8 bases; unmatched junction bases: 12. DNA for the CDR3: TGTGCCAGCAGTTACTCGATAGCCGGGGGGGTTCTTCATGAGCAGTTCTTC. This encodes CASSYSIAGGVLHEQFF.

The chain is built from TRBV12-3 or TRBV12-4 and TRBJ2-7; D uncertain. The CDR3 has 13 residues. V dropped 6 bases and J dropped 6 bases, with 15 bases sitting between them. The CDR3 region has the DNA TGTGCCAGCAGCCAAGTTTACGAGAGCGAGCAGTACTTC. Amino acid sequence: CASSQVYESEQYF.

There are many counts of this clonotype. The chain employs TRBV7-2 and TRBJ2-7, with D possibly matching TRBD1 (6 bases). The length of the CDR3 is 14 residues. V lost 0 bases and J lost 4, with 10 bases in between. Germline V gene data show CDR1 as SGHTA and CDR2 as FQGNSA. The CDR3 DNA sequence: TGTGCCAGCAGCTTAGCCCAGGGGTGGTACGAGCAGTACTTC. Protein sequence: CASSLAQGWYEQYF. Looking up the rest from reference TRBV7-2 and TRBJ2-7 gives the full variable domain: GAGVSQSPSNKVTEKGKDVELRCDPISGHTALYWYRQSLGQGLEFLIYFQGNSAPDKSGLPSDRFSAERTGGSVSTLTIQRTQQEDSAVYLCASSLAQGWYEQYFGPGTRLTVT.

A remark on this clonotype: Without the conserved terminal phenylalanine or tryptophan, this CDR3 likely stems from a read error. The V gene is TRBV30, the J gene TRBJ2-3; D remains unclear. CDR3 size: 12 residues. The V end was cut by 2 bases, the J end by 4 bases, with 7 bases between. Germline V gene sequence: CDR1 GTSNPN, CDR2 SVGIG (reference sequence). DNA of the CDR3: TGTGCCTGGAGTACTCGGGCAGATACGCAGTATTTA. Residues: CAWSTRADTQYL.

This clonotype was counted a few times. The chain is built from TRBV12-3 or TRBV12-4 and TRBJ1-5, with 8 bases lining up with TRBD1. CDR3 length: 14 residues. With V trimmed by 7 bases and J by 7 bases, 9 bases remained unmatched. CDR3 sequence reads: CASTTDRGWQPQHF. The CDR3 bases are TGTGCCAGCACCACTGACAGGGGTTGGCAGCCCCAGCATTTT.

The rearrangement uses TRBV24-1 and TRBJ1-2; 8 bases are a match to TRBD1. Germline CDR1 and CDR2: KGHDR and SFDVKD. CDR3 length: 15 amino acids. After removal of 3 bases from V and 2 bases from J, the junction contained 4 bases not matched to a gene. Here the CDR3 reads CATSDPRQGNYGYTF. The CDR3 DNA reads TGTGCCACCAGTGATCCCCGACAGGGGAACTATGGCTACACCTTC.

This clonotype was recorded many times. This chain uses TRBV4-1 with TRBJ2-7, with 11 nucleotides matching TRBD2. From germline, CDR1 is MGHRA and CDR2 YSYEKL. V was clipped by 0 bases and J by 0 bases; unmatched bases: 16. CDR3 length equals 21 residues. For the CDR3, the DNA is TGCGCCAGCAGCCAAGAGTGGGTTCTCACCATCACTAGCGGGAGCTCCTACGAGCAGTACTTC. It specifies CASSQEWVLTITSGSSYEQYF.

In its sample, this clonotype was seen a few times. V usage is TRBV27 and J usage is TRBJ2-7, with D perhaps matching TRBD1 (5 bases). V lost 2 bases to trimming and J lost 5 bases, with 16 bases between them. The CDR3 covers 15 residues. CDR1 and CDR2 from the germline V gene are MNHEY and SMNVEV (reference sequence). CDR3 in amino acids: CASSLAGWGFHEQYF. The CDR3 DNA follows: TGTGCCAGCAGTTTAGCAGGGTGGGGTTTCCACGAGCAGTACTTC.

This clonotype was seen a few times. The chain links TRBV7-9 to TRBJ2-1; 7 nucleotides align to TRBD2. The germline V gene has CDR1 SEHNR and CDR2 FQNEAQ (reference sequence). This CDR3 is 17 amino acids long. Trimming took 5 bases from V and 4 from J; bases not matched to a gene: 14. This CDR3 is CASSQPPGRGKYNEQFF. In DNA form, the CDR3 reads TGTGCCAGCAGCCAACCGCCGGGGAGGGGAAAATACAATGAGCAGTTCTTC. Using reference TRBV7-9 and TRBJ2-1 for the parts outside the CDR3, the full variable domain is DTGVSQNPRHKITKRGQNVTFRCDPISEHNRLYWYRQTLGQGPEFLTYFQNEAQLEKSRLLSDRFSAERPKGSFSTLEIQRTEQGDSAMYLCASSQPPGRGKYNEQFFGPGTRLTVL.

This sequence joins TRBV12-3 or TRBV12-4 and TRBJ2-1, with 15 positions matching TRBD2. The V and J ends lost 6 bases and 0 bases, in that order; junction bases with no gene match: 9. This CDR3 is built from 19 residues. The CDR3 is CASSPRTSGRAGSYNEQFF. CDR3 DNA sequence: TGTGCCAGCAGCCCTCGGACTAGCGGGAGGGCCGGCTCCTACAATGAGCAGTTCTTC.

This chain uses TRBV4-1 with TRBJ2-3; TRBD2 aligns across 10 bases. The J segment lost 4 bases and the V segment lost 4 bases, leaving 5 bases of the junction unmatched. CDR1 MGHRA and CDR2 YSYEKL come from the germline V gene. This CDR3 spans 15 amino acids. The CDR3 loop is CASSRSGGPADTQYF. The DNA for the CDR3 is TGCGCCAGCAGCCGTAGCGGGGGGCCAGCAGATACGCAGTATTTT.

V is TRBV12-3 or TRBV12-4 and J is TRBJ2-3, with D possibly TRBD1 on 6 matching bases. Trimming pared 7 bases from V and 1 base from J, leaving 12 bases between. The length of the CDR3 is 14 residues. The CDR3 region has the DNA TGTGCCAGCAACACAGCAGGGGGCACAGATACGCAGTATTTT. It translates to CASNTAGGTDTQYF.

This chain joins TRBV6-2 or TRBV6-3 and TRBJ2-7; 11 bases align to TRBD2. The V gene end was trimmed by 6 bases and the J gene end by 3 bases; junction bases not matched to a gene: 7. Germline-derived CDR1 and CDR2 are MNHEY and SVGEGT. The CDR3 contains 15 residues. The CDR3 protein is CASSGPGLADYEQYF. Here the CDR3 DNA reads TGTGCCAGCAGCGGTCCGGGACTAGCGGACTACGAGCAGTACTTC.

In this sample, this clonotype turned up many times. This CDR3 reads CASRRGLAGSGTQYF. CDR3 DNA sequence: TGCGCCAGCAGAAGGGGGCTAGCAGGGTCCGGGACCCAGTACTTC. The V gene is TRBV5-1, the J gene TRBJ2-5; 7 bases fit TRBD1. This CDR3 is 15 amino acids long. Germline CDR1 SGHRS, CDR2 YFSETQ. J lost 7 bases, V lost 5 bases, and 14 bases had no gene match.

The chain has TRBV12-3 or TRBV12-4 and TRBJ1-2, with D unclear. V was cut by 3 bases and J by 4 bases, with 6 bases left in between. The CDR3 is made up of 12 amino acids. The CDR3 region has the DNA TGTGCCAGCAGTTTCAACGGCTATGGCTACACCTTC. Translating gives CASSFNGYGYTF.

The J gene is TRBJ2-1, the V gene TRBV10-3; 8 bases are shared with TRBD2. The CDR3 loop spans 15 amino acids. Germline trimming cut 3 bases from V and 2 bases from J; bases unmatched to any gene: 3. From germline, CDR1 is ENHRY and CDR2 SYGVKD. CDR3 in amino acids: CAISEIAGPYNEQFF. DNA for the CDR3: TGTGCCATCAGTGAAATAGCGGGACCCTACAATGAGCAGTTCTTC.

The rearrangement uses TRBV9 and TRBJ2-3; 9 bases map to TRBD2. Trimming took 4 bases from V and 4 from J; bases not matched to a gene: 10. This CDR3 contains 16 residues. Germline loops: CDR1 SGDLS, CDR2 YYNGEE. CDR3 residues: CASSPSGSGRADTQYF. The DNA of the CDR3 is TGTGCCAGCAGCCCCTCAGGTAGCGGGAGAGCAGATACGCAGTATTTT.

This clonotype was seen a handful of times. The chain has TRBV15 and TRBJ2-7, with D tentatively TRBD1 (6 bases). Trimming stripped 3 bases from V and 3 bases from J, with 15 bases between. This CDR3 is 15 amino acids long. Germline-derived CDR1 and CDR2 are LNHNV and YYDKDF (reference sequence). The CDR3 nucleotides are TGTGCCACCAGCAGTGATTCCGGACAGTTCTACGAGCAGTACTTC. Its protein product is CATSSDSGQFYEQYF. The variable domain in full, completed from reference TRBV15 and TRBJ2-7, reads DAMVIQNPRYQVTQFGKPVTLSCSQTLNHNVMYWYQQKSSQAPKLLFHYYDKDFNNEADTPDNFQSRRPNTSFCFLDIRSPGLGDTAMYLCATSSDSGQFYEQYFGPGTRLTVT.

The rearrangement joins TRBV7-8 to TRBJ2-3, with 7 bases fitting TRBD2. Losses at the gene ends were 1 base for V and 3 bases for J; bases not matched to a gene: 7. CDR1 SGHVS and CDR2 FQNEAQ come from the germline V gene. The CDR3 covers 16 residues. The CDR3, as DNA: TGTGCCAGCAGCTTAGTCTTGACTAGCAAGACAGATACGCAGTATTTT. Protein sequence: CASSLVLTSKTDTQYF.

This clonotype was seen more than once but under ten times. The rearrangement links TRBV29-1 to TRBJ1-5; D is ambiguous. The CDR3 contains 14 residues. Looked up from germline, CDR1 is SQVTM and CDR2 is ANQGSEA. Trimming removed 4 bases at V and 2 bases at J, with 12 bases between. The CDR3 coding sequence is TGCAGCGTTGCGTTTGTTACAGGCAATCAGCCCCAGCATTTT. Its translation is CSVAFVTGNQPQHF.

The V gene is TRBV5-1, the J gene TRBJ1-1; 7 bases fit TRBD1. Trimming at V came to 4 bases and at J to 2 bases, leaving 5 bases not matched to a gene. The V gene's germline CDR1 is SGHRS and CDR2 YFSETQ. The CDR3 loop spans 14 amino acids. This CDR3 is CASSQTGDNTEAFF. The CDR3 region has the DNA TGCGCCAGCAGCCAAACAGGGGACAACACTGAAGCTTTCTTT.

The chain is built from TRBV28 and TRBJ1-6; 10 positions match TRBD1. Germline CDR1 and CDR2: MDHEN and SYDVKM. J lost 8 bases, V lost 3 bases, and 7 bases had no gene match. The length of the CDR3 is 16 residues. CDR3 DNA sequence: TGTGCCAGCAGTTTCAACCCTGGGACAGGGGATTCACCCCTCCACTTT. This gives the protein CASSFNPGTGDSPLHF.

This clonotype has only a few counts. The genes are TRBV20-1 and TRBJ1-5; a possible D gene is TRBD1 (5 bases). Per the germline V gene, CDR1 is DFQATT and CDR2 is SNEGSKA (reference sequence). V was clipped by 0 bases and J by 6 bases, with 12 bases between them. The CDR3 totals 14 residues. The CDR3 loop reads CSARDLSGVQPQHF. CDR3 DNA: TGCAGTGCTAGAGATTTGTCGGGGGTTCAGCCCCAGCATTTT.

The chain has TRBV6-2 or TRBV6-3 and TRBJ2-1; possibly TRBD2 for D (5 bases). The CDR3 length is 13 residues. The germline CDR1 and CDR2 sequences are MNHEY and SVGEGT. Trimming removed 5 bases from V and 10 bases from J, with 15 bases in between. The CDR3 reads CASSLAPLGEQFF. The DNA for the CDR3 is TGTGCCAGCAGTCTAGCTCCCTTAGGCGAGCAGTTCTTC.

This clonotype was observed at least ten times. The J gene is TRBJ2-7, the V gene TRBV7-6, with D uncertain. This CDR3 comprises 14 residues. Germline CDR1 is SGHVS and CDR2 is FNYEAQ. Trimming removed 5 bases from V and 2 bases from J, with 13 bases in between. The CDR3 spells CASSPRTGTYEQYF. The DNA for the CDR3 is TGTGCCAGCAGCCCACGAACTGGAACCTACGAGCAGTACTTC.